These 22 T cell receptor beta chains were sequenced from one sample in a study of T-cell reconstitution after alpha-beta-depleted transplantation in children. The library targeted TCRbeta and was prepared with unique molecular identifiers. TCRdb processed the PCR reads anew with MiXCR; each CDR3 protein has one entry. The data contain hundreds of thousands of distinct CDR3 sequences, 10% to 15% of them singletons. Sequencing used PBMCs, mostly from graft donor cells, obtained 360 days after TCRalphabeta/CD19-depleted stem cell transplant. The receptors stem from a male patient between 5 and 17 years old who had a stem cell transplant for acute myeloid leukemia, so the T cells may come from the graft donor.

The chain joins TRBV20-1 to TRBJ1-2; perhaps TRBD1 as D (5 bases). Germline CDR1 is DFQATT and CDR2 is SNEGSKA (reference sequence). V lost 0 bases, J lost 0 bases, and 11 bases lay in between. CDR3 length equals 15 residues. The CDR3 nucleotides read TGCAGTGCTAGAGATACGGGGGGTGCTAACTATGGCTACACCTTC. It yields the protein CSARDTGGANYGYTF.

Only a few counts were recorded for this clonotype. V gene TRBV5-5 combines with J gene TRBJ1-5; TRBD1 matches at 8 bases. The trim removed 5 bases at V and 2 bases at J, leaving 9 bases unmatched. CDR1 is SGHKS, CDR2 YYEKEE, per germline (reference sequence). The CDR3 extends over 16 amino acids. Written as DNA, the CDR3 is TGTGCCAGCAGTCGGACAGGGATTCTTCGCAATCAGCCCCAGCATTTT. Encoded protein: CASSRTGILRNQPQHF.

J is TRBJ2-1 and V is TRBV12-3 or TRBV12-4; D ambiguous. Trimming took off 7 bases at V and 1 base at J, with 14 bases between the two ends. CDR3 length equals 15 residues. The CDR3 sequence is CASNRARMSYNEQFF. CDR3 bases: TGTGCCAGCAACCGTGCTAGAATGTCCTACAATGAGCAGTTCTTC.

The V call is TRBV27, the J call TRBJ2-1, with D perhaps matching TRBD2 (6 bases). V was cut by 3 bases and J by 4 bases, with 13 bases left in between. CDR1 and CDR2 (germline): MNHEY, SMNVEV (reference sequence). The CDR3 sequence is 15 residues long. The CDR3 sequence is CASSFGGSVYNEQFF. In DNA form, the CDR3 reads TGTGCCAGCAGTTTTGGGGGGAGTGTGTACAATGAGCAGTTCTTC.

This clonotype was seen ten or more times. V and J are TRBV10-3 and TRBJ2-2; weak D call: TRBD2 (6 bases). This CDR3 contains 17 residues. Germline CDR1 ENHRY, CDR2 SYGVKD. Between the trimmed V and J ends, which lost 8 bases and 5 bases, there was a span of 24 bases. The CDR3 sequence is CAIGRSGTAEYTGELFF. The CDR3 DNA reads as TGTGCCATCGGAAGGTCCGGGACTGCAGAATATACCGGGGAGCTGTTTTTT.

The chain joins TRBV20-1 to TRBJ2-6, with D uncertain. From germline, CDR1 is DFQATT and CDR2 SNEGSKA (reference sequence). The CDR3 contains 13 residues. Trimming took off 3 bases at V and 2 bases at J, with 5 bases between the two ends. CDR3 DNA sequence: TGCAGTGCTAGTAAGCCTGGGGCCAACGTCCTGACTTTC. Its protein is CSASKPGANVLTF.

In DNA form, the CDR3 reads TGTGCCACCAGTGATTTGCAGGCTGGGGACGGCACAGATACGCAGTATTTT. Translation gives CATSDLQAGDGTDTQYF. The rearrangement joins TRBV24-1 to TRBJ2-3; D is tentatively TRBD1 or TRBD2 (5 bases each). Germline V gene data show CDR1 as KGHDR and CDR2 as SFDVKD. The V end was cut by 0 bases, the J end by 1 base, with 13 bases between. This CDR3 comprises 17 residues.

The chain uses TRBV7-8 and TRBJ2-3; 11 positions agree with TRBD2. Germline assignment: CDR1 SGHVS and CDR2 FQNEAQ. The V gene end was trimmed by 3 bases and the J gene end by 5 bases; junction bases not matched to a gene: 4. This CDR3 is built from 15 residues. CDR3 sequence: CASSFGTSGRDTQYF. The CDR3 bases are TGTGCCAGCAGCTTCGGGACTAGCGGAAGAGATACGCAGTATTTT.

This chain uses TRBV20-1 with TRBJ2-2, with a tentative D call TRBD2 (5 bases). Germline values: CDR1 DFQATT, CDR2 SNEGSKA (reference sequence). V gave up 2 bases and J gave up 8 bases, with 9 bases separating them. The CDR3 is 12 residues long. This CDR3 is CSARPTRGELFF. For the CDR3, the DNA is TGCAGTGCTAGACCTACTAGAGGGGAGCTGTTTTTT.

In its sample, this clonotype was seen a few times. The CDR3 region has the DNA TGCAGTGCTCCCCCTATCGGGACCCAGTACTTC. This encodes CSAPPIGTQYF. This rearrangement joins TRBV20-1 to TRBJ2-5; D uncertain. The length of the CDR3 is 11 residues. CDR1 and CDR2 (germline): DFQATT, SNEGSKA (reference sequence). Trimming took 5 bases from V and 7 from J, leaving 11 bases between them.

This chain uses TRBV6-1 with TRBJ2-1, with D possibly matching TRBD2 (7 bases). Germline V CDR1 and CDR2: MNHNS, SASEGT. The CDR3 sequence is 14 residues long. V was pared by 6 bases and J by 10 bases, with 19 bases between. In DNA form, the CDR3 reads TGTGCCAGCAGCCCAGGGGAGGGCCTCCGGGAGCAGTTCTTC. This codes for CASSPGEGLREQFF.

This clonotype has at least ten counts. The chain has TRBV7-8 and TRBJ1-5, with 7 bases aligning to TRBD1. The CDR3 extends over 15 amino acids. J was trimmed by 3 bases and V by 0 bases; bases with no gene match: 2. In germline, CDR1 is SGHVS, CDR2 FQNEAQ. The CDR3 here is CASSLADRDNQPQHF. DNA of the CDR3: TGTGCCAGCAGCTTAGCCGACAGGGACAATCAGCCCCAGCATTTT.

This clonotype came up many times. CDR3 in amino acids: CASSVDRGTGELFF. CDR3 nucleotide sequence: TGTGCCAGCAGCGTCGACAGGGGTACCGGGGAGCTGTTTTTT. V gene TRBV7-6 combines with J gene TRBJ2-2; 8 nucleotides line up with TRBD1. The CDR3 runs to 14 residues. Germline loops: CDR1 SGHVS, CDR2 FNYEAQ. V lost 5 bases to trimming and J lost 5 bases; unmatched junction nucleotides: 4.

This clonotype was seen ten or more times. J is TRBJ2-7 and V is TRBV7-6, with 7 nucleotides matching TRBD1. V was pared by 2 bases and J by 4 bases, with 17 bases of the junction left unmatched. Germline loops: CDR1 SGHVS, CDR2 FNYEAQ. The CDR3 sequence is 18 residues long. The CDR3 is CASSLKWPGGDRIYEQYF. The CDR3 bases are TGTGCCAGCAGCTTAAAATGGCCGGGTGGGGACAGAATTTACGAGCAGTACTTC.

This clonotype came up a few times. The CDR3 DNA follows: TGTGCCAGCAGCTTAGAAAACCGATGGGCCAACGTCCTGACTTTC. Residues: CASSLENRWANVLTF. The chain couples TRBV7-9 to TRBJ2-6; D gene unclear. Per the germline V gene, CDR1 is SEHNR and CDR2 is FQNEAQ (reference sequence). Trimming took 1 base from V and 5 from J, leaving 9 bases between them. CDR3 length: 15 amino acids.

This clonotype has a handful of counts. CDR3 coding DNA: TGCAGTGCTAGAGTAAACAGGGGCGCCTACAATGAGCAGTTCTTC. It codes for CSARVNRGAYNEQFF. The V gene is TRBV20-1, the J gene TRBJ2-1; 7 bases are shared with TRBD1. Germline CDR1 DFQATT, CDR2 SNEGSKA (reference sequence). The CDR3 covers 15 residues. The J segment lost 2 bases and the V segment lost 1 base, leaving 5 bases of the junction unmatched.

This clonotype was counted between two and nine times. The genes are TRBV20-1 and TRBJ2-1; TRBD2 is a possible D gene (6 bases). Trimming removed 5 bases from V and 0 bases from J, with 14 bases in between. Germline CDR1 and CDR2: DFQATT and SNEGSKA (reference sequence). This CDR3 has 15 amino acids. The CDR3: CSAPGLVFSYNEQFF. The CDR3 bases are TGCAGTGCTCCGGGACTGGTTTTCTCCTACAATGAGCAGTTCTTC.

J is TRBJ2-1 and V is TRBV20-1, with 10 bases matching TRBD2. This CDR3 is built from 17 residues. J lost 4 bases, V lost 2 bases, and 11 bases had no gene match. Germline loops: CDR1 DFQATT, CDR2 SNEGSKA (reference sequence). CDR3 amino acids: CSARTVPGLATYNEQFF. CDR3 DNA: TGCAGTGCTAGAACCGTCCCGGGACTAGCGACTTACAATGAGCAGTTCTTC.

V and J are TRBV20-1 and TRBJ2-5; possibly TRBD1 for D (5 bases). Germline CDR1 DFQATT, CDR2 SNEGSKA (reference sequence). This CDR3 has 16 residues. Trimming removed 4 bases from V and 3 bases from J, with 21 bases in between. DNA of the CDR3: TGCAGTGCTACCCCCGCGGACACTCGCCGGGAAGAGACCCAGTACTTC. Its protein product is CSATPADTRREETQYF.

In this sample, this clonotype turned up a few times. This chain joins TRBV4-2 and TRBJ2-2; 7 nucleotides line up with TRBD1. The germline V gene has CDR1 LGHNA and CDR2 YNFKEQ. The CDR3 is 15 residues long. J was trimmed by 0 bases and V by 4 bases; bases with no gene match: 2. The CDR3 region has the DNA TGTGCCAGCAGCCCACAGGGGCCGAACACCGGGGAGCTGTTTTTT. This encodes CASSPQGPNTGELFF.

CDR3 in amino acids: CASRMGAGGLYEQYF. The CDR3 nucleotides read TGTGCCAGCAGGATGGGGGCAGGGGGCCTATACGAGCAGTACTTC. The chain uses TRBV12-3 or TRBV12-4 and TRBJ2-7, with 8 bases aligning to TRBD1. The CDR3 runs 15 residues. V shed 6 bases, J shed 4 bases, and the junction held 11 bases outside the gene matches.

V usage is TRBV7-6 and J usage is TRBJ2-7; a possible D gene is TRBD1 (6 bases). CDR3 length: 14 residues. The V and J ends lost 1 base and 9 bases respectively, with 16 bases between them. CDR1 and CDR2 (germline): SGHVS, FNYEAQ. The CDR3 DNA follows: TGTGCCAGCAGCTTAGGGACAGCCTGGGGCGGGCAGTACTTC. The encoded protein is CASSLGTAWGGQYF.